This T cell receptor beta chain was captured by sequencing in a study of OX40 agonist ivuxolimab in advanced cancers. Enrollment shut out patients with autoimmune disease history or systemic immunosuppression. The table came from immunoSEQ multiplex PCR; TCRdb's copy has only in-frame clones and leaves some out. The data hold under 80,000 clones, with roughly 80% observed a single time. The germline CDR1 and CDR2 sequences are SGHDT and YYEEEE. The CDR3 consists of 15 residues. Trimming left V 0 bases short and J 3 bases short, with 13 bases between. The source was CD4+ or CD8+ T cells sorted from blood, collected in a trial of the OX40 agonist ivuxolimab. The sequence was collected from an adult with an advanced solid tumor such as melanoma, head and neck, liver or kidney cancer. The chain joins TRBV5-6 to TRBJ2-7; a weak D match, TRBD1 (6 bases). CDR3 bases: TGTGCCAGCAGCTTGGTACTCGGACAGATCTACGAGCAGTACTTC. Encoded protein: CASSLVLGQIYEQYF.